Here is one T cell receptor (beta chain) with its context. Antigen: not known. The entry originates in a study of cytomegalovirus exposure and HLA in healthy donors. Study-wide background: A preliminary data release comprised 91 million or so unique TCRs obtained from HLA-typed donors.

V lost 4 bases and J lost 5; bases outside the gene matches: 5. Per the germline V gene, CDR1 is MNHNS and CDR2 is SASEGT. CDR3 length: 15 amino acids. Study outcomes and limitations: It was confirmed in vitro that a few of the CMV-associated chains were specific for CMV antigens. In a later analysis, at a false discovery rate of 0.05, 17,000 or so TCR beta sequences were associated with HLA alleles. A few V segments could not be told apart, such as TRBV6-2 and TRBV6-3, and were left out.

A multiplex PCR was run with 60 Vbeta primers and 13 Jbeta primers. The assay was immunoSEQ multiplex PCR, and TCRdb's table has in-frame clones only and misses some. The sample includes approximately 110,000 clones, around 70% of them seen just once. This sequence was found in a young man in good health and CMV-seronegative. What was sequenced was PBMCs. V usage is TRBV6-1 and J usage is TRBJ2-7; 13 bases line up with TRBD2. The CDR3: CASSAQLAGGDEQYF. CDR3 coding DNA: TGTGCCAGCAGTGCCCAACTAGCGGGAGGGGACGAGCAGTACTTC.